This T cell receptor beta chain derives from a study of cytomegalovirus exposure and HLA in healthy donors. The study, taken as a whole, reports: Earlier analysis found most TCR beta V segments productive about 87% or about 30% of the time. CMV serostatus was the sole immune exposure data available. TCR beta chains numbering roughly 150 were designated cytomegalovirus-associated. When presence/absence was analysed, sequencing depth was taken to be roughly uniform across donors.

Use of 60 Vbeta and 13 Jbeta primers characterized the PCR. Here immunoSEQ multiplex PCR was the method, and the copy in TCRdb shows in-frame clones only, minus some. The sample has tens of thousands of clones; nearly 80% are singletons. Notes on this clone: Its specificity is unknown.

CDR1 and CDR2 (germline): SQVTM, ANQGSEA. The CDR3 covers 15 residues. Trimming took 7 bases from V and 3 from J, leaving 18 bases between them. The sequence was obtained from a woman aged 40-49 years in good health and CMV-seronegative. J is TRBJ1-4 and V is TRBV29-1; a possible D gene is TRBD1 (5 bases). Sequencing input: PBMCs. CDR3 sequence: CSAAGGAGPNEKLFF. The DNA of the CDR3 is TGCAGCGCCGCCGGCGGGGCGGGCCCTAATGAAAAACTGTTTTTT.